Below are 30 T cell receptor beta chains sequenced from a single sample in a study of beta chain features in type 1 diabetes. Expressed TCRB transcripts were sequenced because the entire RNA isolate underwent reverse transcription. Data came from immunoSEQ multiplex PCR; TCRdb stores just in-frame clones and leaves some out. The table shows 970,000 or so clones, with around a sixth occurring only once. Sequencing was carried out using naive CD4+ T cells from blood. Every receptor here comes from a woman aged 18-30 years in good health.

This clone was found a few times. This rearrangement joins TRBV5-1 to TRBJ1-1; 7 nucleotides agree with TRBD1. The CDR3 totals 14 residues. Losses at the gene ends were 0 bases for V and 1 base for J; bases not matched to a gene: 0. From germline, CDR1 is SGHRS and CDR2 YFSETQ. In nucleotides, the CDR3 is TGCGCCAGCAGCTTGGGGGACAGGAACACTGAAGCTTTCTTT. It specifies CASSLGDRNTEAFF.

This clone was counted a few times. The chain employs TRBV7-2 and TRBJ2-1, with 14 positions matching TRBD2. The germline V gene has CDR1 SGHTA and CDR2 FQGNSA. There are 18 residues in the CDR3. J lost 3 bases, V lost 2 bases, and 6 bases had no gene match. The DNA of the CDR3 is TGTGCCAGCAGCTTAACGGGGACTAGCGGGAGTTTCTACAATGAGCAGTTCTTC. Its translation: CASSLTGTSGSFYNEQFF.

This clone was seen a few times. The gene calls are TRBV6-1 and TRBJ2-3, with 16 bases fitting TRBD2. The CDR3 sequence is 18 residues long. The trim removed 4 bases at V and 4 bases at J, leaving 8 bases unmatched. Germline loops: CDR1 MNHNS, CDR2 SASEGT. The CDR3 coding sequence is TGTGCCAGCAGTGGAGCCGGGACTAGCGGGAGGGCCGCAGATACGCAGTATTTT. It specifies CASSGAGTSGRAADTQYF.

The chain joins TRBV29-1 to TRBJ1-2, with 8 bases lining up with TRBD1. The V and J ends lost 3 bases and 5 bases, in that order; junction bases with no gene match: 5. Germline CDR1 is SQVTM and CDR2 is ANQGSEA. This CDR3 contains 13 residues. The CDR3 is CSVDFDRGYGYTF. Written as DNA, the CDR3 is TGCAGCGTTGATTTCGACAGGGGATATGGCTACACCTTC. The full variable domain, in which reference TRBV29-1 and TRBJ1-2 provide the parts outside the CDR3, is SAVISQKPSRDICQRGTSLTIQCQVDSQVTMMFWYRQQPGQSLTLIATANQGSEATYESGFVIDKFPISRPNLTFSTLTVSNMSPEDSSIYLCSVDFDRGYGYTFGSGTRLTVV.

V gene TRBV9 combines with J gene TRBJ2-6, with D unclear. CDR3 size: 13 residues. The V end lost 5 bases, the J end lost 2 bases, and 5 bases lay between the germline ends. Germline CDR1 is SGDLS and CDR2 is YYNGEE. CDR3 DNA sequence: TGTGCCAGCAGTTCGGCTGGGGCCAACGTCCTGACTTTC. It specifies CASSSAGANVLTF.

There are a few counts of this clone. The CDR3 bases are TGTGCCAGCAGCTCGGGACCGATGAACACTGAAGCTTTCTTT. This sequence encodes CASSSGPMNTEAFF. V is TRBV7-9 and J is TRBJ1-1; tentatively, D is TRBD1 (5 bases). V gave up 4 bases and J gave up 0 bases, with 9 bases separating them. Germline CDR1 reads SEHNR; CDR2 reads FQNEAQ (reference sequence). CDR3 length: 14 residues.

This clone was detected only a few times. V gene TRBV7-8 combines with J gene TRBJ2-3; TRBD1 agrees at 7 bases. The CDR3 runs 13 residues. The germline CDR1 and CDR2 sequences are SGHVS and FQNEAQ. The CDR3 DNA reads as TGTGTCTCTAGGGGGCAGGCGGATAATACGCAGTATTTT. Translated: CVSRGQADNTQYF.

This clone was seen more than once but under ten times. The chain carries TRBV4-2 and TRBJ2-7; TRBD2 aligns across 9 bases. Looked up from germline, CDR1 is LGHNA and CDR2 is YNFKEQ. V trimming: 1 base; J trimming: 3 bases; junction bases outside the gene matches: 19. This CDR3 region has 20 residues. CDR3 sequence reads: CASSQVTFLREGKKDYEQYF. For the CDR3, the DNA is TGTGCCAGCAGCCAAGTGACGTTCTTGCGGGAGGGCAAGAAAGACTACGAGCAGTACTTC.

This clone was recorded a few times. The chain is built from TRBV6-1 and TRBJ1-4, with D possibly matching TRBD1 (6 bases). The CDR3 is made up of 14 amino acids. Deletions cut 6 bases from V and 8 bases from J, with 16 bases between. Germline V gives CDR1 MNHNS, CDR2 SASEGT. CDR3 amino acids: CASSLNRVGEKLFF. In nucleotides, the CDR3 is TGTGCCAGCAGCCTAAACAGGGTGGGGGAAAAACTGTTTTTT.

The chain recombines TRBV5-6 with TRBJ2-1, with 10 bases identical to TRBD1. The germline V gene has CDR1 SGHDT and CDR2 YYEEEE. This CDR3 comprises 15 residues. J lost 3 bases, V lost 3 bases, and 3 bases had no gene match. CDR3 amino acids: CASSWDRGYYNEQFF. The CDR3 coding sequence is TGTGCCAGCAGCTGGGACAGGGGATACTACAATGAGCAGTTCTTC.

The J gene is TRBJ2-3, the V gene TRBV11-3; 10 positions match TRBD1. This CDR3 region has 15 residues. After removal of 5 bases from V and 3 bases from J, the junction contained 5 bases not matched to a gene. Looked up from germline, CDR1 is SGHNT and CDR2 is YENEEA. The CDR3 sequence: CASSTGQGVTDTQYF. CDR3 DNA: TGTGCCAGCAGCACTGGACAGGGGGTAACAGATACGCAGTATTTT.

The chain couples TRBV7-9 to TRBJ2-1; D not certain. CDR1 and CDR2 from the germline V gene are SEHNR and FQNEAQ (reference sequence). This CDR3 has 15 amino acids. The V end was cut by 5 bases, the J end by 7 bases, with 18 bases between. The CDR3 bases are TGTGCCAGCAGCCCGTTAATACCTTTAGTAAATGAGCAGTTCTTC. As protein: CASSPLIPLVNEQFF.

This chain connects TRBV28 to TRBJ1-2; 8 positions match TRBD1. Germline trimming cut 2 bases from V and 5 bases from J; bases unmatched to any gene: 10. CDR3 length equals 16 residues. Germline V gives CDR1 MDHEN, CDR2 SYDVKM. The CDR3 DNA reads as TGTGCCAGCAGTTTACCGGCAGGGGGCCCAGGGTATGGCTACACCTTC. Its protein is CASSLPAGGPGYGYTF.

This clone showed up just a few times. J is TRBJ2-7 and V is TRBV4-3, with 9 bases aligning to TRBD1. Germline CDR1 is LGHNA and CDR2 is YSLEER. There are 16 residues in the CDR3. With 1 base clipped from V and 5 bases from J, the junction kept 9 bases outside the gene matches. Here the CDR3 DNA reads TGCGCCAGCAGCCAAGCTCCGGGACAGGGTCTGAACGAGCAGTACTTC. This sequence encodes CASSQAPGQGLNEQYF.

This clone turned up a few times. The V gene is TRBV7-3, the J gene TRBJ2-1; 7 bases agree with TRBD2. CDR1 is SGHTA, CDR2 FQGTGA, per germline. J lost 13 bases, V lost 5 bases, and 20 bases had no gene match. The CDR3 totals 16 residues. The CDR3 spells CASSQAPSGINLRQFF. CDR3 DNA sequence: TGTGCCAGCAGCCAGGCTCCTAGCGGCATCAATCTCCGACAGTTCTTC.

The chain recombines TRBV6-5 with TRBJ1-2, with D possibly being TRBD1 (6 bases). V was pared by 5 bases and J by 5 bases, with 12 bases between. The CDR3 consists of 13 residues. The germline CDR1 and CDR2 sequences are MNHEY and SVGAGI. DNA of the CDR3: TGTGCCAGCAGTCAGGACAGCTTTTATGGCTACACCTTC. Translation gives CASSQDSFYGYTF.

The chain employs TRBV14 and TRBJ1-2; D is ambiguous. Looked up from germline, CDR1 is SGHDN and CDR2 is FVKESK. The CDR3 loop spans 14 amino acids. The V end lost 3 bases, the J end lost 6 bases, and 14 bases lay between the germline ends. CDR3 residues: CASSHTRAGDGYTF. CDR3 in DNA: TGTGCCAGCAGCCATACCCGCGCCGGGGATGGCTACACCTTC.

The J gene is TRBJ1-2, the V gene TRBV21-1; TRBD1 is the table's D call and was not checked against the DNA. TRBV21-1 is a pseudogene locus. The CDR3 loop spans 13 amino acids. The CDR3 bases are TGTGCCAGCAGCAGTACAGGGGGCGCGGGCTACACCTTC. Translating gives CASSSTGGAGYTF.

There are a few counts of this clone. J is TRBJ2-1 and V is TRBV5-1, with 8 positions matching TRBD2. With V trimmed by 4 bases and J by 9 bases, 12 bases remained unmatched. This CDR3 has 15 amino acids. Germline V gene lookup returns CDR1 SGHRS and CDR2 YFSETQ. The CDR3 sequence: CASSPAGTSNGEQFF. For the CDR3, the DNA is TGCGCCAGCAGCCCCGCCGGGACTAGTAATGGTGAGCAGTTCTTC.

V and J are TRBV6-5 and TRBJ1-1; the match to TRBD1 covers 7 bases. CDR3 size: 14 residues. Trimming cost V 6 bases and J 4 bases; bases outside gene matches: 8. Germline-derived CDR1 and CDR2 are MNHEY and SVGAGI. The CDR3 DNA follows: TGTGCCAGCAGATTACAGGGGCCGATCACTGAAGCTTTCTTT. This encodes CASRLQGPITEAFF.

This clone was seen only a few times. J is TRBJ1-6 and V is TRBV13; tentative D call: TRBD1 (5 bases). The germline gives CDR1 PRHDT, CDR2 FYEKMQ (reference sequence). CDR3 length: 15 amino acids. Trimming shortened V by 4 bases and J by 6 bases, and 13 bases separated the two germline ends. CDR3 sequence reads: CASSSGAGRNSPLHF. The CDR3 DNA sequence: TGTGCCAGCAGCTCCGGGGCAGGTCGTAATTCACCCCTCCACTTT.

The chain recombines TRBV7-9 with TRBJ2-1; TRBD2 aligns across 12 bases. This CDR3 has 16 amino acids. Germline lookup yields CDR1 SEHNR and CDR2 FQNEAQ (reference sequence). The J segment lost 6 bases and the V segment lost 1 base, leaving 4 bases of the junction unmatched. The CDR3 loop reads CASSLETSGRPNEQFF. The CDR3, as DNA: TGTGCCAGCAGCTTAGAAACTAGCGGGAGGCCCAATGAGCAGTTCTTC.

The gene calls are TRBV28 and TRBJ1-5; TRBD1 is a possible D gene (6 bases). Trimming pared 6 bases from V and 1 base from J, leaving 19 bases between. CDR3 length: 17 residues. CDR1 is MDHEN and CDR2 is SYDVKM in the germline V gene. The CDR3 is CASRRTGSGESNQPQHF. The DNA for the CDR3 is TGTGCCAGCAGACGTACAGGGTCGGGGGAGAGCAATCAGCCCCAGCATTTT.

This clone was counted a few times. The chain recombines TRBV5-1 with TRBJ1-1; 7 positions match TRBD1. Germline V gives CDR1 SGHRS, CDR2 YFSETQ. The CDR3 loop spans 14 amino acids. V was pared by 6 bases and J by 11 bases, with 16 bases of the junction left unmatched. This CDR3 is CASINTGTVRRAFF. The CDR3 DNA reads as TGCGCCAGCATCAATACCGGGACAGTGCGGCGGGCTTTCTTT.

The chain uses TRBV7-9 and TRBJ2-1; possibly TRBD1 for D (5 bases). The germline V and J ends were trimmed by 5 bases and 8 bases, with 10 bases remaining between them. Germline CDR1 is SEHNR and CDR2 is FQNEAQ (reference sequence). This CDR3 contains 12 residues. As DNA, the CDR3 is TGTGCCAGCAGCGCTAAGGGGCATGAGCAGTTCTTC. It codes for CASSAKGHEQFF.

The table lists this clone with a few counts. The rearrangement links TRBV28 to TRBJ1-2, with D tentatively TRBD1 (5 bases). Germline CDR1 MDHEN, CDR2 SYDVKM. CDR3 length: 13 amino acids. V was pared by 10 bases and J by 4 bases, with 16 bases between. Written as DNA, the CDR3 is TGTGCCAACCGAGACAGCGCGTCCTATGGCTACACCTTC. Its protein is CANRDSASYGYTF.

The chain joins TRBV2 to TRBJ1-3; the D gene is possibly TRBD1 (6 bases). Germline V gives CDR1 SNHLY, CDR2 FYNNEI. This CDR3 has 14 residues. V shed 6 bases and J shed 2 bases, with 11 bases lying between them. The DNA of the CDR3 is TGTGCCAGCAGGGGACATTCGACTGGAAACACCATATATTTT. Protein sequence: CASRGHSTGNTIYF.

On this clone itself: The sample has other DNA sequences that encode this CDR3 too. The chain is built from TRBV7-9 and TRBJ2-5; D remains ambiguous. From germline, CDR1 is SEHNR and CDR2 FQNEAQ (reference sequence). The CDR3 is made up of 11 amino acids. V lost 2 bases and J lost 4, with 2 bases in between. The CDR3 protein is CASSLTETQYF. Here the CDR3 DNA reads TGTGCCAGCAGCTTAACAGAGACCCAGTACTTC.

The chain carries TRBV5-1 and TRBJ2-1, with 10 nucleotides matching TRBD2. V gave up 7 bases and J gave up 7 bases; unmatched junction bases: 11. The CDR3 has 15 amino acids. CDR1 and CDR2 from the germline V gene are SGHRS and YFSETQ. CDR3 amino acids: CASENRAGGPNEQFF. In DNA form, the CDR3 reads TGCGCCAGCGAAAATCGAGCGGGAGGGCCAAATGAGCAGTTCTTC.

This clone was detected a few times. The chain recombines TRBV20-1 with TRBJ2-5; D is unresolved. The ends were cut back, 1 base at V and 5 bases at J, with 5 bases in the middle. The CDR3 runs 11 residues. Germline loops: CDR1 DFQATT, CDR2 SNEGSKA (reference sequence). The CDR3, as DNA: TGCAGTGCTAGAGTTTTTGAGACCCAGTACTTC. Residues: CSARVFETQYF.